This TCR beta chain comes out of a study of T cells in narcolepsy. Assay: immunoSEQ multiplex PCR; the TCRdb copy retains only in-frame clones and omits some. The sample has fewer than 35,000 clones, 83% seen once. Concerning this clone itself: What it binds is not known.

This CDR3 spans 14 amino acids. Trimming stripped 3 bases from V and 4 bases from J, with 15 bases between. Germline V lookup: CDR1 GTSNPN, CDR2 SVGIG (reference sequence). General study findings and limits: Reportedly, autoreactive clonotypes were serially detected in patients' blood but not controls'.

The sequenced sample was CD45RA- memory CD4+ T cells from PBMCs. The TCR originated in a human donor with narcolepsy. The J gene is TRBJ2-5, the V gene TRBV30; D call uncertain. DNA of the CDR3: TGTGCCTGGAGATCAAGCCCCGCAGGAGAGACCCAGTACTTC. As protein: CAWRSSPAGETQYF.